Each of the 26 T cell receptor beta chains below was sequenced from the same sample in a study of blood T cell repertoires in COVID-19. Data came from immunoSEQ multiplex PCR; TCRdb stores just in-frame clones and leaves some out. The repertoire holds over 150,000 clones, with approximately 73% as singletons. The sequencing input was peripheral blood. Receptor source: a woman of 80 years or more with acute or convalescent COVID-19.

J is TRBJ1-1 and V is TRBV6-6; tentative D call: TRBD1 (5 bases). Trimming pared 5 bases from V and 8 bases from J, leaving 30 bases between. This CDR3 region has 18 residues. The germline V gene encodes CDR1 MNHNY and CDR2 SVGAGI (reference sequence). Here the CDR3 reads CASSPPPAAGRSQAEAFF. The CDR3 region has the DNA TGTGCCAGCAGTCCACCTCCCGCGGCAGGGAGGTCGCAAGCGGAAGCTTTCTTT.

The chain employs TRBV6-6 and TRBJ2-2; D unresolved. Germline CDR1 and CDR2: MNHNY and SVGAGI (reference sequence). The V end was cut by 5 bases, the J end by 1 base, with 14 bases between. The CDR3 is 16 residues long. The CDR3 region has the DNA TGTGCCAGCAGTCGCCCCCTCTCAGGGAACACCGGGGAGCTGTTTTTT. Protein: CASSRPLSGNTGELFF.

V usage is TRBV2 and J usage is TRBJ1-5; TRBD1 agrees at 8 bases. This CDR3 spans 16 amino acids. In germline, CDR1 is SNHLY, CDR2 FYNNEI. Germline trimming cut 6 bases from V and 0 bases from J; bases unmatched to any gene: 7. This CDR3 is CASRTGTGYSNQPQHF. The CDR3 nucleotides read TGTGCCAGCAGAACCGGGACAGGATATAGCAATCAGCCCCAGCATTTT. The complete variable domain, with remaining parts taken from reference TRBV2 and TRBJ1-5, reads EPEVTQTPSHQVTQMGQEVILRCVPISNHLYFYWYRQILGQKVEFLVSFYNNEISEKSEIFDDQFSVERPDGSNFTLKIRSTKLEDSAMYFCASRTGTGYSNQPQHFGDGTRLSIL.

This chain's CDR3 is CASSSGTGFPETQYF. CDR3 nucleotides: TGTGCCAGCAGCTCCGGGACAGGGTTCCCAGAGACCCAGTACTTC. The chain combines TRBV5-5 with TRBJ2-5; 9 bases line up with TRBD1. Germline trimming cut 3 bases from V and 4 bases from J; bases unmatched to any gene: 7. The CDR3 sequence is 15 residues long. Germline CDR1 is SGHKS and CDR2 is YYEKEE (reference sequence).

The V call is TRBV19, the J call TRBJ1-2; no reliable D call. The CDR3 runs 13 residues. The germline V and J ends were trimmed by 1 base and 2 bases, with 5 bases remaining between them. Germline V gene lookup returns CDR1 LNHDA and CDR2 SQIVND (reference sequence). For the CDR3, the DNA is TGTGCCAGTAGTATAGCCCAGAACTATGGCTACACCTTC. Translating it yields CASSIAQNYGYTF.

The CDR3 protein is CASSTGVYTEAFF. The CDR3 DNA reads TGTGCCAGTAGTACGGGGGTGTACACTGAAGCTTTCTTT. The chain combines TRBV19 with TRBJ1-1; a weak D match, TRBD1 (5 bases). V lost 4 bases and J lost 3, with 9 bases in between. This CDR3 has 13 residues. Germline V gene lookup returns CDR1 LNHDA and CDR2 SQIVND (reference sequence).

The chain has TRBV24-1 and TRBJ2-3, with D maybe TRBD1 (5 bases). V gave up 5 bases and J gave up 2 bases, with 19 bases separating them. This CDR3 is built from 17 residues. Germline V gives CDR1 KGHDR, CDR2 SFDVKD. DNA of the CDR3: TGTGCCACCAGTGGAACCGGCGCAGGGCCACTCACAGATACGCAGTATTTT. Translation gives CATSGTGAGPLTDTQYF.

The V gene is TRBV5-1, the J gene TRBJ1-1; D may be TRBD1 (5 bases). With 0 bases removed from V and 5 bases from J, the gap between germline ends came to 11 bases. The CDR3 consists of 14 residues. Per germline, CDR1 SGHRS and CDR2 YFSETQ. The CDR3 nucleotides read TGCGCCAGCAGCTTGGATGTAGGGGAAACTGAAGCTTTCTTT. The encoded protein is CASSLDVGETEAFF.

The J gene is TRBJ1-2, the V gene TRBV6-5, with D perhaps TRBD1 (6 bases). Germline CDR1 reads MNHEY; CDR2 reads SVGAGI. The CDR3 covers 15 residues. V was cut by 2 bases and J by 1 base, with 11 bases left in between. CDR3 sequence: CASSYRGGLNYGYTF. The CDR3 coding sequence is TGTGCCAGCAGTTACCGGGGGGGGCTTAACTATGGCTACACCTTC.

This clone was seen more than once but under ten times. The rearrangement uses TRBV2 and TRBJ2-1; D is possibly TRBD1 (5 bases). This CDR3 is 13 amino acids long. With 6 bases removed from V and 9 bases from J, the gap between germline ends came to 15 bases. From germline, CDR1 is SNHLY and CDR2 FYNNEI. The CDR3 region is CASRLQPRGEQFF. In DNA form, the CDR3 reads TGTGCCAGCAGACTACAGCCTAGGGGTGAGCAGTTCTTC.

This sequence joins TRBV15 and TRBJ1-1; D gene ambiguous. The CDR3 is 13 amino acids. The V end was cut by 5 bases, the J end by 1 base, with 8 bases between. Per the germline V gene, CDR1 is LNHNV and CDR2 is YYDKDF (reference sequence). The CDR3 is CATSEQRNTEAFF. CDR3 sequence (DNA): TGTGCCACCAGCGAACAGAGGAACACTGAAGCTTTCTTT.

V and J are TRBV5-4 and TRBJ2-5; a possible D gene is TRBD1 (5 bases). This CDR3 region has 13 residues. CDR1 is SGHNT, CDR2 YYREEE, per germline (reference sequence). V was trimmed by 2 bases and J by 5 bases, leaving 10 bases between them. The CDR3, as DNA: TGTGCCAGCAGCTTTGACAGATGGGAGACCCAGTACTTC. Amino acids: CASSFDRWETQYF.

This clone was recorded a few times. V gene TRBV5-1 combines with J gene TRBJ1-2; D gene uncertain. CDR1 is SGHRS and CDR2 is YFSETQ in the germline V gene. The CDR3 contains 13 residues. V was shortened by 4 bases and J by 4 bases, with 11 bases between the two germline ends. Written as DNA, the CDR3 is TGCGCCAGCAGCGACTCCCGACTCTATGGCTACACCTTC. Protein: CASSDSRLYGYTF.

V is TRBV9 and J is TRBJ2-2, with a tentative D call TRBD1 (7 bases). Germline values: CDR1 SGDLS, CDR2 YYNGEE. This CDR3 spans 15 amino acids. V lost 6 bases and J 7 bases, leaving 19 bases between the germline ends. Here the CDR3 reads CASTVEGAAVGELFF. The CDR3 bases are TGTGCCAGCACCGTGGAGGGGGCGGCGGTCGGGGAGCTGTTTTTT.

The chain is built from TRBV3-1 (or the pseudogene TRBV3-2) and TRBJ2-7; perhaps TRBD1 as D (6 bases). V was cut by 4 bases and J by 2 bases, with 21 bases left in between. This CDR3 comprises 17 residues. The germline gives CDR1 LGHDT, CDR2 YNNKEL (reference sequence). The CDR3 protein is CASSPIFPGTFPYEQYF. The CDR3 nucleotides are TGTGCCAGCAGCCCTATCTTTCCCGGGACATTCCCCTACGAGCAGTACTTC.

J is TRBJ1-3 and V is TRBV11-2; D not resolved. The length of the CDR3 is 15 residues. In germline, CDR1 is SGHAT, CDR2 FQNNGV. The V gene lost 0 bases and the J gene lost 0 bases, with 6 bases spanning the gap. CDR3 sequence reads: CASSLDQSSGNTIYF. CDR3 in DNA: TGTGCCAGCAGCTTAGATCAGTCCTCTGGAAACACCATATATTTT.

J is TRBJ2-7 and V is TRBV11-3, with 8 bases lining up with TRBD2. Per germline, CDR1 SGHNT and CDR2 YENEEA. The CDR3 covers 12 residues. The trim removed 4 bases at V and 5 bases at J, leaving 1 base unmatched. Written as DNA, the CDR3 is TGTGCCAGCAGCTCGGGAGGGAACGAGCAGTACTTC. Translated: CASSSGGNEQYF.

This clone was recorded a few times. This rearrangement joins TRBV2 to TRBJ1-1, with D perhaps matching TRBD1 (6 bases). There are 13 residues in the CDR3. Trimming stripped 6 bases from V and 4 bases from J, with 12 bases between. Germline CDR1 and CDR2: SNHLY and FYNNEI. The CDR3 DNA reads TGTGCCAGCAGGAGGACAGAAGGCACTGAAGCTTTCTTT. It translates to CASRRTEGTEAFF.

Concerning this clone: Other DNA sequences of this sample code for an identical CDR3. The chain is built from TRBV9 and TRBJ1-2; TRBD1 is a possible D gene (6 bases). The CDR3 contains 17 residues. The germline V gene encodes CDR1 SGDLS and CDR2 YYNGEE. V was cut by 3 bases and J by 6 bases, with 24 bases left in between. The chain's CDR3 is CASSGGQLSPPIHGYTF. The CDR3 DNA reads TGTGCCAGCAGCGGCGGACAGCTCAGCCCTCCTATTCATGGCTACACCTTC.

This clone has only a few counts. The V call is TRBV7-6, the J call TRBJ1-1; a weak D match, TRBD1 (5 bases). CDR3 length: 13 amino acids. Between the trimmed V and J ends, which lost 5 bases and 2 bases, there was a span of 9 bases. Germline V gives CDR1 SGHVS, CDR2 FNYEAQ. CDR3 amino acids: CASSKQVNTEAFF. Here the CDR3 DNA reads TGTGCCAGCAGCAAACAGGTTAACACTGAAGCTTTCTTT.

As to this clone: The same CDR3 is also encoded by other DNA sequences in this sample. V gene TRBV7-3 combines with J gene TRBJ1-1; unclear D gene. CDR1 is SGHTA, CDR2 FQGTGA, per germline. The germline V and J ends were trimmed by 5 bases and 1 base, with 8 bases remaining between them. This CDR3 spans 13 amino acids. The CDR3 DNA is TGTGCCAGCAGCCGCCAGAAGAACACTGAAGCTTTCTTT. Its translation: CASSRQKNTEAFF. The variable domain in full, completed from reference TRBV7-3 and TRBJ1-1, reads GAGVSQTPSNKVTEKGKYVELRCDPISGHTALYWYRQSLGQGPEFLIYFQGTGAADDSGLPNDRFFAVRPEGSVSTLKIQRTERGDSAVYLCASSRQKNTEAFFGQGTRLTVV.

The V and J genes are TRBV7-9 and TRBJ2-7; D is unclear. The CDR3 loop spans 14 amino acids. V was pared by 5 bases and J by 3 bases, with 14 bases between. Looked up from germline, CDR1 is SEHNR and CDR2 is FQNEAQ (reference sequence). The CDR3 protein is CASSPPTPNYEQYF. CDR3 nucleotides: TGTGCCAGCAGCCCGCCGACTCCAAACTACGAGCAGTACTTC.

This rearrangement joins TRBV18 to TRBJ1-1; TRBD1 agrees at 9 bases. CDR1 is KGHSH, CDR2 LQKENI, per germline. Trimming took 3 bases from V and 1 from J; bases not matched to a gene: 6. This CDR3 region has 16 residues. The CDR3 sequence is CASSPISGQGNTEAFF. CDR3 DNA sequence: TGTGCCAGCTCACCTATTTCGGGACAGGGGAACACTGAAGCTTTCTTT.

The chain recombines TRBV5-1 with TRBJ2-5, with 12 bases fitting TRBD1. The germline gives CDR1 SGHRS, CDR2 YFSETQ. CDR3 length: 18 amino acids. V gave up 4 bases and J gave up 5 bases; unmatched junction bases: 15. The CDR3 DNA follows: TGCGCCAGCAGCCGGCGCCCGGGACAGGGGGCGCATTTGGAGACCCAGTACTTC. Protein product: CASSRRPGQGAHLETQYF.

V is TRBV12-3 or TRBV12-4 and J is TRBJ2-5, with D tentatively TRBD1 (6 bases). The V and J ends lost 7 bases and 2 bases respectively, with 11 bases between them. There are 13 residues in the CDR3. CDR3 loop: CASKLGQQETQYF. As DNA, the CDR3 is TGTGCCAGCAAGTTGGGACAACAAGAGACCCAGTACTTC.

This sequence joins TRBV7-9 and TRBJ1-2, with TRBD1 as a possible D gene (6 bases). CDR1 is SEHNR and CDR2 is FQNEAQ in the germline V gene (reference sequence). Deletions cut 2 bases from V and 6 bases from J, with 10 bases between. The CDR3 consists of 13 residues. CDR3 nucleotide sequence: TGTGCCAGCAGCTTAATCACAGGGAATGGCTACACCTTC. This translates into CASSLITGNGYTF.